This T cell receptor (beta chain) was found in a study of regulatory dendritic cells for organ transplantation. Study-level results: Memory CD8+ T cells were the most oligoclonal; naive cells were highly diverse.

Germline CDR1 is LNHNV and CDR2 is YYDKDF (reference sequence). V lost 4 bases and J 6 bases, leaving 12 bases between the germline ends. The CDR3 is 13 amino acids. Points on this clone: The antigen is not known.

Clones were read by immunoSEQ multiplex PCR, and TCRdb kept only the in-frame ones, dropping some. This repertoire shows tens of thousands of clones, about 70% found once; its top ten account for around 1%. The sequence was obtained from a human donor in good health. This chain connects TRBV15 to TRBJ2-5; D is possibly TRBD2 (5 bases). Sequencing input: memory CD4+ T cells from blood. Regarding subset: CD45RO+ memory T cells. This CDR3 reads CATSIAMQQTQYF. CDR3 DNA: TGTGCCACCAGCATAGCGATGCAGCAGACCCAGTACTTC.